This is a list of T cell receptor beta chains from one sample in a study of CD8 T cells in Susac syndrome. MiXCR, run by TCRdb on the immunoSEQ multiplex PCR reads, gives a single entry per CDR3 protein. The sample includes about 100,000 distinct CDR3 sequences, 95% seen only once; the top ten take 0.3% to 0.35%. Sample: CD8+ T cells from PBMCs. Source of these receptors: a human donor with Susac syndrome. Each CDR3 is given with its conserved first and last residue. D genes are given only for firm matches. Expanded clones are given a class, and other clones once, few, many or no size at all.

clone_size	v_call	d_call	j_call	cdr3_aa	cdr3_nt
-	TRBV29-1	TRBD1	TRBJ2-7	CSVEGQASQYF	TGCAGCGTTGAGGGACAGGCGTCGCAGTACTTC
-	TRBV6-1	TRBD1	TRBJ1-2	CASSRTGGYTNYGYTF	TGTGCCAGCAGCCGGACAGGGGGTTATACCAACTATGGCTACACCTTC
-	TRBV2	-	TRBJ2-5	CASSEALAGETQYF	TGTGCCAGCAGTGAAGCGTTAGCAGGAGAGACCCAGTACTTC
-	TRBV13	TRBD1	TRBJ2-7	CASSPRTGNNYEQYF	TGTGCCAGCAGCCCACGGACAGGGAACAACTACGAGCAGTACTTC
-	TRBV9	-	TRBJ2-2	CASSGQGTRELFF	TGTGCCAGCAGCGGGCAGGGGACCCGGGAGCTGTTTTTT
-	TRBV6-6	-	TRBJ2-7	CASSYVAGTYEQYF	TGTGCCAGCAGTTACGTGGCAGGGACCTACGAGCAGTACTTC
-	TRBV13	TRBD2	TRBJ2-7	CASSPGGVEQYF	TGTGCCAGCAGCCCGGGGGGAGTCGAGCAGTACTTC
once	TRBV28	-	TRBJ2-1	CASSLATNEQFF	TGTGCCAGCAGTTTAGCGACAAATGAGCAGTTCTTC
-	TRBV15	-	TRBJ2-7	CATSRGPYEQYF	TGTGCCACCAGCCGCGGACCGTACGAGCAGTACTTC
-	TRBV7-6	-	TRBJ2-1	CASSSDREGLGINEQFF	TGTGCCAGCAGCTCGGACAGGGAGGGATTGGGAATCAATGAGCAGTTCTTC
few	TRBV6-1	-	TRBJ1-1	CASSSSPGEAFF	TGTGCCAGCAGCTCCTCGCCTGGGGAAGCTTTCTTT
-	TRBV9	TRBD2	TRBJ2-5	CASSVEGLAGQETQYF	TGTGCCAGCAGCGTAGAGGGTTTAGCGGGGCAAGAGACCCAGTACTTC
-	TRBV12-3/TRBV12-4	TRBD1	TRBJ2-7	CASSSDRGYEQYF	TGTGCCAGCAGTTCGGACAGGGGCTACGAGCAGTACTTC
-	TRBV14	TRBD1	TRBJ2-2	CASSHPDRANTGELFF	TGTGCCAGCAGCCACCCGGACAGGGCGAACACCGGGGAGCTGTTTTTT
-	TRBV10-2	-	TRBJ1-5	CASSEGMRQPQHF	TGCGCCAGCAGTGAGGGGATGCGGCAGCCCCAGCATTTT
-	TRBV4-1	-	TRBJ1-1	CASSQDRSLNTEAFF	TGCGCCAGCAGCCAAGATAGGTCGTTGAACACTGAAGCTTTCTTT
-	TRBV7-2	-	TRBJ2-1	CASSLGGVYNEQFF	TGTGCCAGCAGCTTAGGTGGGGTCTACAATGAGCAGTTCTTC
-	TRBV29-1	-	TRBJ2-4	CSVVEDGIAKNIQYF	TGCAGCGTTGTCGAGGACGGTATAGCCAAAAACATTCAGTACTTC
-	TRBV29-1	TRBD1	TRBJ1-2	CSVVQDRVGGYTF	TGCAGCGTTGTTCAGGACAGGGTAGGTGGCTACACCTTC
-	TRBV29-1	-	TRBJ2-3	CSVGAIARDTQYF	TGCAGCGTTGGTGCTATAGCAAGAGATACGCAGTATTTT
-	TRBV27	TRBD1	TRBJ2-2	CASRPGQINGELFF	TGTGCCAGCAGACCGGGACAGATCAACGGGGAGCTGTTTTTT
-	TRBV6-5	TRBD1	TRBJ1-3	CASSYSGGTATYTIYF	TGTGCCAGCAGTTACTCGGGCGGGACAGCGACTTACACCATATATTTT
-	TRBV6-1	TRBD2	TRBJ2-3	CASSELAGGPDTQYF	TGTGCCAGCAGTGAACTAGCGGGGGGGCCAGATACGCAGTATTTT
once	TRBV15	-	TRBJ1-1	CATSRDRAPATEAFF	TGTGCCACCAGCAGAGATCGGGCACCGGCCACTGAAGCTTTCTTT
-	TRBV12-5	-	TRBJ1-4	CASGLVGLAGPEKLFF	TGTGCTAGTGGTTTGGTAGGGTTAGCCGGGCCCGAAAAACTGTTTTTT
-	TRBV9	-	TRBJ2-2	CASSVAPPGELFF	TGTGCCAGCAGCGTAGCCCCACCCGGGGAGCTGTTTTTT
-	TRBV5-1	TRBD1	TRBJ2-7	CASSWTGDGYEQYF	TGCGCCAGCAGCTGGACAGGGGATGGTTACGAGCAGTACTTC
-	TRBV6-1	TRBD2	TRBJ2-5	CASSEVAGGQETQYF	TGTGCCAGCAGTGAAGTAGCGGGGGGGCAAGAGACCCAGTACTTC
-	TRBV20-1	TRBD1	TRBJ1-5	CSASEGQDHQPQHF	TGCAGTGCTAGCGAGGGACAGGACCATCAGCCCCAGCATTTT
-	TRBV3-1	TRBD2	TRBJ2-1	CASSPYTGGVNEQFF	TGTGCCAGCAGCCCTTATACGGGAGGGGTCAATGAGCAGTTCTTC
-	TRBV29-1	-	TRBJ2-5	CSVDNRKETQYF	TGCAGCGTTGATAACAGAAAGGAGACCCAGTACTTC
-	TRBV4-1	-	TRBJ2-4	CASSHDKQNIQYF	TGCGCCAGCAGCCATGACAAGCAAAACATTCAGTACTTC
-	TRBV29-1	TRBD1	TRBJ2-2	CSVRTGGAGAGELFF	TGCAGCGTCAGGACAGGGGGCGCTGGTGCCGGGGAGCTGTTTTTT
few	TRBV19	TRBD1	TRBJ1-1	CASRNRGTEAFF	TGTGCCAGTAGGAACAGGGGCACTGAAGCTTTCTTT
-	TRBV25-1	-	TRBJ1-1	CATTWGTEAFF	TGTGCCACCACGTGGGGTACTGAAGCTTTCTTT
-	TRBV7-9	-	TRBJ1-2	CASSPGGAGRAF	TGTGCCAGCAGCCCTGGGGGGGCAGGGCGCGCCTTC
-	TRBV5-1	-	TRBJ1-2	CASSPIGDGYTF	TGCGCCAGCAGTCCCATAGGGGATGGCTACACCTTC
-	TRBV5-4	TRBD2	TRBJ2-3	CASSGMTSGRAEDTQYF	TGTGCCAGCAGCGGCATGACTAGCGGGAGGGCCGAAGATACGCAGTATTTT
-	TRBV7-9	-	TRBJ2-5	CASSPNVGSQETQYF	TGTGCCAGCAGCCCGAACGTTGGGAGCCAAGAGACCCAGTACTTC
-	TRBV2	-	TRBJ2-4	CASRDREGGAKNIQYF	TGTGCCAGCAGAGACAGGGAGGGGGGAGCCAAAAACATTCAGTACTTC
once	TRBV2	-	TRBJ1-5	CASSPTPGGLSQPQHF	TGTGCCAGCAGCCCAACCCCCGGGGGGCTGAGTCAGCCCCAGCATTTT
-	TRBV11-2	-	TRBJ2-5	CASSSNRVEKETQYF	TGTGCCAGCAGCAGCAACAGGGTGGAGAAAGAGACCCAGTACTTC
-	TRBV7-2	-	TRBJ2-3	CASSLEASTSTDTQYF	TGTGCCAGCAGCTTAGAGGCCAGCACTAGCACAGATACGCAGTATTTT
-	TRBV25-1	TRBD1	TRBJ1-5	CASSQTGQNQPQHF	TGTGCCAGCAGTCAAACGGGACAGAATCAGCCCCAGCATTTT
-	TRBV12-3/TRBV12-4	-	TRBJ2-3	CASTSGSTDTQYF	TGTGCCAGCACCAGCGGGAGCACAGATACGCAGTATTTT
-	TRBV28	-	TRBJ2-4	CASSHRGPVQYF	TGTGCCAGCAGCCACCGCGGACCAGTTCAGTACTTC
-	TRBV18	-	TRBJ2-1	CASSEDRSRYNEQFF	TGTGCCAGCTCCGAGGACAGATCCAGGTACAATGAGCAGTTCTTC
-	TRBV19	TRBD1	TRBJ1-5	CASRTGGGQPQHF	TGTGCCAGTAGGACAGGGGGTGGTCAGCCCCAGCATTTT
-	TRBV12-3/TRBV12-4	-	TRBJ1-2	CASRGNEGRLNYGYTF	TGTGCCAGCAGGGGTAACGAGGGCAGACTTAACTATGGCTACACCTTC
-	TRBV4-2	TRBD2	TRBJ2-1	CASSQDLAGGVYNEQFF	TGTGCCAGCAGCCAAGATCTAGCGGGAGGGGTTTACAATGAGCAGTTCTTC
-	TRBV5-1	TRBD2	TRBJ2-3	CASSLGLAETTDTQYF	TGCGCCAGCAGCCTGGGACTAGCGGAGACCACAGATACGCAGTATTTT
-	TRBV3-1	-	TRBJ1-4	CASSPLGGENEKLFF	TGTGCCAGCAGCCCCCTCGGAGGGGAGAATGAAAAACTGTTTTTT
-	TRBV15	-	TRBJ1-2	CATSRGGKHLANYGYTF	TGTGCCACCAGCAGGGGGGGGAAACACCTCGCTAACTATGGCTACACCTTC
-	TRBV4-2	TRBD1	TRBJ2-5	CASSQEDRDGETQYF	TGTGCCAGCAGCCAAGAGGACAGGGACGGGGAGACCCAGTACTTC
once	TRBV15	TRBD2	TRBJ2-7	CATSRDSGAIYEQYF	TGTGCCACCAGCAGAGACAGCGGGGCGATCTACGAGCAGTACTTC
-	TRBV2	TRBD1	TRBJ2-6	CATTGQATGANVLTF	TGTGCCACCACGGGACAGGCAACCGGGGCCAACGTCCTGACTTTC
once	TRBV28	TRBD2	TRBJ2-7	CASSRGSGWAYEQYF	TGTGCCAGCAGTCGCGGGAGCGGTTGGGCCTACGAGCAGTACTTC
-	TRBV29-1	TRBD1	TRBJ2-5	CSVESGQGEGTQYF	TGCAGCGTTGAGAGTGGACAGGGAGAGGGTACCCAGTACTTC
once	TRBV4-1	TRBD2	TRBJ2-1	CASSQEWRETNEQFF	TGCGCCAGCAGCCAAGAATGGCGGGAGACCAATGAGCAGTTCTTC
-	TRBV18	TRBD1	TRBJ2-3	CASSPTGDTDTQYF	TGTGCCAGCTCGCCCACAGGGGACACAGATACGCAGTATTTT